One and the same sample provided the 13 T cell receptor beta chains below, sequenced in a study of cytomegalovirus exposure and HLA in healthy donors. 60 Vbeta and 13 Jbeta primers were used in PCR. Here immunoSEQ multiplex PCR was the method, and the copy in TCRdb shows in-frame clones only, minus some. The profile shows around 150,000 clones, approximately 80% of them singletons. Material for sequencing was PBMCs. The source of these receptors is a woman aged 35 to 49 in good health and CMV-seronegative.

In its sample, this clone was seen once. The V and J genes are TRBV7-2 and TRBJ2-7, with 8 bases lining up with TRBD2. In germline, CDR1 is SGHTA, CDR2 FQGNSA. The CDR3 consists of 17 residues. The ends lost 1 base at V and 1 base at J; junction bases unmatched: 9. The CDR3: CASSLVGWREVSYEQYF. The DNA of the CDR3 is TGTGCCAGCAGCTTAGTGGGATGGCGGGAGGTGTCCTACGAGCAGTACTTC.

The gene calls are TRBV27 and TRBJ2-6; 9 bases are a match to TRBD1. Germline V gene lookup returns CDR1 MNHEY and CDR2 SMNVEV (reference sequence). The junction had 9 bases not matched to a gene; V was cut back by 0 bases and J by 0 bases. There are 20 residues in the CDR3. In DNA form, the CDR3 reads TGTGCCAGCAGTTTATCCCAAGGGACAGGGCGATTCTCTGGGGCCAACGTCCTGACTTTC. Translating it yields CASSLSQGTGRFSGANVLTF.

The chain carries TRBV19 and TRBJ1-2, with D uncertain. V lost 6 bases to trimming and J lost 2 bases, with 13 bases between them. The CDR3 totals 14 residues. Looked up from germline, CDR1 is LNHDA and CDR2 is SQIVND (reference sequence). CDR3 in amino acids: CASSLDRGNYGYTF. In DNA form, the CDR3 reads TGTGCCAGTAGCTTAGATCGGGGAAACTATGGCTACACCTTC.

This clone was detected only a few times. This chain uses TRBV18 with TRBJ1-4; 9 bases align to TRBD1. The CDR3 runs 14 residues. The V segment lost 3 bases and the J segment 9 bases; nucleotides outside the gene matches: 5. Germline CDR1 KGHSH, CDR2 LQKENI. CDR3 sequence reads: CASSPPGQGKKLFF. The CDR3 DNA reads as TGTGCCAGCTCACCCCCGGGACAGGGTAAAAAACTGTTTTTT.

This clone was seen only a few times. The V call is TRBV28, the J call TRBJ1-3; TRBD1 matches 8 bases. Germline V lookup: CDR1 MDHEN, CDR2 SYDVKM. The CDR3 sequence is 17 residues long. With 1 base clipped from V and 4 bases from J, the junction kept 9 bases outside the gene matches. The CDR3 DNA is TGTGCCAGCAGTTTATTAGCGCAGGGGGCGCCCGGAAACACCATATATTTT. Translation: CASSLLAQGAPGNTIYF.

This chain connects TRBV30 to TRBJ2-7; tentative D call: TRBD1 (6 bases). This CDR3 has 13 amino acids. V lost 6 bases and J 0 bases, leaving 12 bases between the germline ends. CDR1 and CDR2 from the germline V gene are GTSNPN and SVGIG (reference sequence). The CDR3 DNA reads TGTGCCTGTCGTTTAGGGGGCTCCTACGAGCAGTACTTC. It codes for CACRLGGSYEQYF. Filled out from reference TRBV30 and TRBJ2-7, the complete variable domain reads SQTIHQWPATLVQPVGSPLSLECTVEGTSNPNLYWYRQAAGRGLQLLFYSVGIGQISSEVPQNLSASRPQDRQFILSSKKLLLSDSGFYLCACRLGGSYEQYFGPGTRLTVT.

The chain is built from TRBV28 and TRBJ1-2; 7 bases are shared with TRBD1. CDR1 is MDHEN, CDR2 SYDVKM, per germline. The CDR3 totals 13 residues. With 5 bases clipped from V and 4 bases from J, the junction kept 4 bases outside the gene matches. The CDR3 protein is CASSTTGAYGYTF. The CDR3 DNA reads as TGTGCCAGCAGTACAACAGGGGCCTATGGCTACACCTTC.

The chain uses TRBV11-1 and TRBJ2-7; no clear D. Trimming shortened V by 5 bases and J by 3 bases, and 11 bases separated the two germline ends. Germline V gene lookup returns CDR1 SGHAT and CDR2 FQDESV (reference sequence). This CDR3 region has 13 residues. The CDR3 reads CASSPLINYEQYF. Here the CDR3 DNA reads TGTGCCAGCAGCCCACTTATAAACTACGAGCAGTACTTC.

This sequence joins TRBV11-2 and TRBJ1-1; 12 positions match TRBD1. Germline V gene lookup returns CDR1 SGHAT and CDR2 FQNNGV. The ends lost 5 bases at V and 10 bases at J; junction bases unmatched: 5. This CDR3 comprises 13 residues. As DNA, the CDR3 is TGTGCCAGCAGCCTGGGACAGGGGGCTCTAGCTTTCTTT. Translated: CASSLGQGALAFF.

This clone was detected a few times. CDR3 coding DNA: TGTGCCAGCAGCACGGGACAGTTTAACTATGGCTACACCTTC. This gives the protein CASSTGQFNYGYTF. The chain joins TRBV7-6 to TRBJ1-2; 7 nucleotides line up with TRBD1. CDR3 length equals 14 residues. Trimming took 5 bases from V and 1 from J; bases not matched to a gene: 4. Per germline, CDR1 SGHVS and CDR2 FNYEAQ.

J is TRBJ2-1 and V is TRBV25-1; 7 bases fit TRBD2. The V gene's germline CDR1 is MGHDK and CDR2 SYGVNS. This CDR3 is 17 amino acids long. The V gene end was trimmed by 1 base and the J gene end by 3 bases; junction bases not matched to a gene: 9. CDR3 sequence reads: CASSEFGAGSGYNEQFF. The CDR3 nucleotides are TGTGCCAGCAGTGAATTTGGAGCGGGGTCTGGCTACAATGAGCAGTTCTTC.

The rearrangement uses TRBV19 and TRBJ2-5, with a possible D match to TRBD1 (5 bases). V dropped 4 bases and J dropped 5 bases, with 20 bases sitting between them. The length of the CDR3 is 16 residues. In germline, CDR1 is LNHDA, CDR2 SQIVND (reference sequence). CDR3 sequence (DNA): TGTGCCAGTAGTACCCCTCAGGAAGGGGCGCGGGAGACCCAGTACTTC. This translates into CASSTPQEGARETQYF.

This chain connects TRBV19 to TRBJ1-5, with TRBD1 identical over 7 bases. The CDR3 sequence is 15 residues long. Germline lookup yields CDR1 LNHDA and CDR2 SQIVND (reference sequence). The V gene end was trimmed by 7 bases and the J gene end by 4 bases; junction bases not matched to a gene: 10. The CDR3 loop is CASMSEQGRNQPQHF. The CDR3, as DNA: TGTGCCAGTATGTCCGAACAGGGGAGGAATCAGCCCCAGCATTTT.